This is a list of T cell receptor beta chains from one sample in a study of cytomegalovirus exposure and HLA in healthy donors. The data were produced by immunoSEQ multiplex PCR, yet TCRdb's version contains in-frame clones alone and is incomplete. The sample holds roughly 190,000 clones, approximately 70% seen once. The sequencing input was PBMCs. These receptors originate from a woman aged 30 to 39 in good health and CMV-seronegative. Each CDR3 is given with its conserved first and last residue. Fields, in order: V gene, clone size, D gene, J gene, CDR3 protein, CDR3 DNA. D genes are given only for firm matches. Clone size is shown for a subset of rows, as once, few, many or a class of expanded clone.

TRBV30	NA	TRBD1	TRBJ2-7	CAWSVNRGYEQYF	TGTGCCTGGAGTGTAAACAGGGGCTACGAGCAGTACTTC
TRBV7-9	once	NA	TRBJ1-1	CSSTRLRVSRLNTEAFF	TGTTCCAGCACTAGACTAAGGGTCAGCCGATTGAACACTGAAGCTTTCTTT
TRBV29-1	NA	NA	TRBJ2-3	CSVRGLGDTQYF	TGCAGCGTACGAGGGCTGGGTGATACGCAGTATTTT
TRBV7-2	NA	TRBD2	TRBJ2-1	CASSFPGLASEQFF	TGTGCCAGCAGCTTCCCGGGACTAGCTTCTGAGCAGTTCTTC
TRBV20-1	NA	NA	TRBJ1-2	CSAPRSHVYTF	TGCAGTGCCCCCCGGAGTCATGTCTACACCTTC
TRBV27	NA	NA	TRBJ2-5	CASRQRIQETQYF	TGTGCCAGCCGACAGCGCATTCAAGAGACCCAGTACTTC
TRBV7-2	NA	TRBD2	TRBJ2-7	CASSLGLAGPYEQYF	TGTGCCAGCAGCTTAGGACTAGCGGGACCCTACGAGCAGTACTTC
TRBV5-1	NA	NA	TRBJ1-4	CASSLEQGGEKLFF	TGCGCCAGCAGCTTGGAACAGGGAGGGGAAAAACTGTTTTTT
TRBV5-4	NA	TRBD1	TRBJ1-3	CASSESTGPGNTIYF	TGTGCCAGCAGCGAATCGACAGGGCCTGGAAACACCATATATTTT
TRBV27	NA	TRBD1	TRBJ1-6	CASSPPPGQVNSPLHF	TGTGCCAGCAGTCCCCCCCCGGGACAGGTTAATTCACCCCTCCACTTT
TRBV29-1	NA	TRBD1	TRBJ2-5	CSVGKDRVQETQYF	TGCAGCGTGGGAAAAGACAGGGTTCAAGAGACCCAGTACTTC
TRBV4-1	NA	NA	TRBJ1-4	CASSQEGRTNEKLFF	TGCGCCAGCAGCCAAGAGGGGAGAACTAATGAAAAACTGTTTTTT
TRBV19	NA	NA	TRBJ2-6	CASSYIPSGANVLTF	TGTGCCAGTAGTTATATCCCGTCTGGGGCCAACGTCCTGACTTTC
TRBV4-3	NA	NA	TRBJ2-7	CASSQVSRGIYEQYF	TGCGCCAGCAGCCAAGTCTCGAGGGGGATCTACGAGCAGTACTTC
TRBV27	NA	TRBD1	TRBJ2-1	CASSFLDRGNNEQFF	TGTGCCAGCAGTTTCCTGGACAGGGGCAACAATGAGCAGTTCTTC
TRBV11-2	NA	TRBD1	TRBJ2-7	CASSITRDRDYEQYF	TGTGCCAGCAGCATTACGCGGGACAGGGACTACGAGCAGTACTTC